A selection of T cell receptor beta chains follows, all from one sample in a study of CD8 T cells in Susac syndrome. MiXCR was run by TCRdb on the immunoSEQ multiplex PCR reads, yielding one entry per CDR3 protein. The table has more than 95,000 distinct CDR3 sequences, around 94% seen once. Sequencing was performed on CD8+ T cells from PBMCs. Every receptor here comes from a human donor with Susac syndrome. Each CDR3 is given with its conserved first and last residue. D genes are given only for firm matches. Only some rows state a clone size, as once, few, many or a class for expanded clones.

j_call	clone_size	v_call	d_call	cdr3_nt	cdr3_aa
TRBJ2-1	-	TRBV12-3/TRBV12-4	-	TGTGCCAGCAGTTTAGGCACGGGTGCGTTCTTC	CASSLGTGAFF
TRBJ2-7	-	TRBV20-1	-	TGCAGTGCCCGAGGGGGGGGAGAAGGCTACGAGCAGTACTTC	CSARGGGEGYEQYF
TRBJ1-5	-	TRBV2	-	TGTGCCAGCAGTGTTCCTCGCTATGGCGGACAGATCAATCAGCCCCAGCATTTT	CASSVPRYGGQINQPQHF
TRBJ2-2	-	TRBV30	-	TGTGCCTGGACACTAGGCAGGACCGAATCCGGGGAGCTGTTTTTT	CAWTLGRTESGELFF
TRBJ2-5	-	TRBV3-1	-	TGTGCCAGCAGCCCACCAGGTGGGCAATACTACCAAGAGACCCAGTACTTC	CASSPPGGQYYQETQYF
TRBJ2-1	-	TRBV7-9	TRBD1	TGTGCCGTGCCCGGGACAGAGTACAATGAGCAGTTCTTC	CAVPGTEYNEQFF
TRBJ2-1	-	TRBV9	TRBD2	TGTGCCAGCAGCCCCCCTTTGGGGGGACTAGCTACCTACAATGAGCAGTTCTTC	CASSPPLGGLATYNEQFF
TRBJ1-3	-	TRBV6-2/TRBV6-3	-	TGTGCCAAGGCGACGGACTGTTCTGGAAACACCATATATTTT	CAKATDCSGNTIYF
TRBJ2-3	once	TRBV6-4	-	TGTGCCAGCAGTGATGTCTTCGGGCAGGGCGGAGATACGCAGTATTTT	CASSDVFGQGGDTQYF
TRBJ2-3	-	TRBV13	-	TGTGCCAGCAACCTCGGAGGCGGAGATACGCAGTATTTT	CASNLGGGDTQYF
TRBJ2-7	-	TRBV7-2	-	TGTGCCAGCAGCTTAGGGTGGACCTCCTACGAGCAGTACTTC	CASSLGWTSYEQYF
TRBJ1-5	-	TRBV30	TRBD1	TGTGCCTGGAGTGTCGGACAGGGGGGGCAGCCCCAGCATTTT	CAWSVGQGGQPQHF
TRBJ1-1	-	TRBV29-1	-	TGCAGCGTTGACTGGCAGGGGTTCACTGAAGCTTTCTTT	CSVDWQGFTEAFF
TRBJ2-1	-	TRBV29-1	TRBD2	TGCAGCGTTGAAGAGTCTAGCGGGTACTCCTACAATGAGCAGTTCTTC	CSVEESSGYSYNEQFF
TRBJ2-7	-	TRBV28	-	TGTGCCAGCACGTTCGGGTCCTACGAGCAGTACTTC	CASTFGSYEQYF
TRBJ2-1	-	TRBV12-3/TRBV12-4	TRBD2	TGTGCCAGCAGTTCGCCGGGACTAGGCAATAATGAGCAGTTCTTC	CASSSPGLGNNEQFF
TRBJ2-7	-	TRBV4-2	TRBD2	TGTGCCAGCAGCCAGGGACTAGCGGGAGCGGAGCAGTACTTC	CASSQGLAGAEQYF
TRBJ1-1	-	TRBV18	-	TGTGCCAGCTCACCACCAAAGGCTGAAGCTTTCTTT	CASSPPKAEAFF
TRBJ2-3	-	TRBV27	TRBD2	TGTGCCAGCAGCTCACTAGCGGGGGGGCCGGGAGATACGCAGTATTTT	CASSSLAGGPGDTQYF
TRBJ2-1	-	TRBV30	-	TGTGCCTCAGGCCGGAATGAGCAGTTCTTC	CASGRNEQFF
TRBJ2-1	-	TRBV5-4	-	TGTGCCAGCAGCTTGGCCAGGGCCTACAATGAGCAGTTCTTC	CASSLARAYNEQFF
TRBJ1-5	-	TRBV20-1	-	TGCAGTGCAGGCAGCACAGGGTATCAGCCCCAGCATTTT	CSAGSTGYQPQHF
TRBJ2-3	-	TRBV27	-	TGTGCCAGCAGTTCCGCCGGGACTCCTAAGCAGTATTTT	CASSSAGTPKQYF
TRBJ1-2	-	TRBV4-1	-	TGCGCCAGCAGCCAAGATCGCCCAGGGGTTAACTATGGCTACACCTTC	CASSQDRPGVNYGYTF
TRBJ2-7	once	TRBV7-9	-	TGTGCCAGCAGCTTACCAGGGTACCTCGAGCAGTACTTC	CASSLPGYLEQYF
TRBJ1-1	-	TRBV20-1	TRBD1	TGCAGTGCTAGAGTAGGGGCAGGGGGCTGGGTGGGCACTGAAGCTTTCTTT	CSARVGAGGWVGTEAFF
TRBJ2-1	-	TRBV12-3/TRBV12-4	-	TGTGCCAGCAGCTTTTCACGGATCAATGAGCAGTTCTTC	CASSFSRINEQFF
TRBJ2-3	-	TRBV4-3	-	TGCGCCAGCAGCCCCGCCGGAGGGCCCACCCTCGAGGCGCAGTATTTT	CASSPAGGPTLEAQYF
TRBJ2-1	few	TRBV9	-	TGTGCCAGCAGCGTAGGCGGGAACGATGAGCAGTTCTTC	CASSVGGNDEQFF
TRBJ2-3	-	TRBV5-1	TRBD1	TGCGCCAGCAGCTTTAGGGGGCCCACAGATACGCAGTATTTT	CASSFRGPTDTQYF
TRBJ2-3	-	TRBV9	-	TGTGCCAGCAGCGACGCCGGGGGAGAGGCAGATACGCAGTATTTT	CASSDAGGEADTQYF
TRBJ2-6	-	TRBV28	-	TGTGCCAGCAGTTTAGGGGAGGCGACTGGGGCCAACGTCCTGACTTTC	CASSLGEATGANVLTF